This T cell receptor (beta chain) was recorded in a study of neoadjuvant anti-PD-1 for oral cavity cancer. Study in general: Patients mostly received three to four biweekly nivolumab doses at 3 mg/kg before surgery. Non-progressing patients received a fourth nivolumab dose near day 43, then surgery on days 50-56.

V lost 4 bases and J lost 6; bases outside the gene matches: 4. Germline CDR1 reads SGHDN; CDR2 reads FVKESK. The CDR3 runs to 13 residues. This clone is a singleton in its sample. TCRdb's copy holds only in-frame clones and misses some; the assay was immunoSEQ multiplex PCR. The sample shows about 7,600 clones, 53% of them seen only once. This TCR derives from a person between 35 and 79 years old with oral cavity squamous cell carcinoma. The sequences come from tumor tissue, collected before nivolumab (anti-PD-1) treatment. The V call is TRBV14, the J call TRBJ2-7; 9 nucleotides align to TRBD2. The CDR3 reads CASSLGLAFEQYF. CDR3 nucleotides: TGTGCCAGCAGCCTCGGACTAGCGTTCGAGCAGTACTTC.